This TCR beta chain is from a study of blood T cell repertoires in COVID-19. The wider study: From the United States, Italy and Spain came samples of acute and convalescent COVID-19. The analysed material was cDNA or gDNA that came from T cells, B-cell-depleted T cells, or PBMCs.

Germline CDR1 and CDR2: WSHSY and SAAADI. After removal of 8 bases from V and 5 bases from J, the junction contained 19 bases not matched to a gene. This CDR3 spans 17 amino acids. Some clones are missing from TCRdb's copy, which holds only in-frame ones; the method was immunoSEQ multiplex PCR. The data hold about 200,000 clones, with 80% to 95% observed a single time. The gene calls are TRBV10-2 and TRBJ1-2; 8 bases match TRBD1. Sequenced: peripheral blood. The receptor's source is a man aged 50-59 years with acute or convalescent COVID-19. For the CDR3, the DNA is TGCGCCAGCGCGAAGTCGGAGGTTCAGGGGGCAGGGTATGGCTACACCTTC. It encodes CASAKSEVQGAGYGYTF.